The TCR beta chain under discussion was sequenced for a study of OX40 agonist ivuxolimab in advanced cancers. With regard to the full study: The costimulatory receptor OX40 (CD134) was targeted by ivuxolimab, a fully human IgG2 agonistic monoclonal antibody. Intravenous ivuxolimab was administered to patients every 2 weeks at six dose levels: 0.01, 0.1, 0.3, 1.5, 3 and 10 mg/kg. Among the 52 dose-escalation patients, some 19 had hepatocellular carcinoma, some 15 melanoma, 9 renal cell carcinoma and 9 head and neck cancer. A male proportion of roughly 80% and a mean age of 60 years, ranging from roughly 20 to 80, were recorded for the dose-escalation cohort. Patients were allowed to have had prior anti-PD-1, anti-PD-L1 or anti-CTLA-4 therapy, and around 41% of the dose-escalation patients had previously received checkpoint inhibitors. Partial responses were achieved by three dose-escalation patients, of whom one had hepatocellular carcinoma and two had cutaneous melanoma. The point of sequencing TCRbeta in the periphery was to test whether ivuxolimab changed TCR sequence diversity and drove clonal T-cell expansion. The paper reports the monotherapy dose-escalation portion (N ≈ 50 patients) of the phase I ivuxolimab trial. What the authors observed across the whole study: Antigen specificity was not determined for the clonally expanded peripheral T cells. Low levels of normalized T-cell clonal expansion were also seen in some nonresponding patients. After ivuxolimab, more expanded clones were found on average in CD8+ T cells than in CD4+ T cells. At doses from 0.1 to 3.0 mg/kg, clonal expansion was seen in both CD4+ and CD8+ blood T cells between baseline and week 6. In the 0.1-3.0 mg/kg groups, partial responders had among the lowest normalized peripheral clonal expansion, particularly in CD8+ T cells.

Patients with autoimmune disease history or receiving systemic immunosuppression were excluded from the trial. Peripheral blood for TCR sequencing was collected from all dose cohorts at baseline, on cycle 4 day 1, and on cycle 7 day 1. Samples came from an open-label, multicenter, first-in-human phase I dose-escalation trial of ivuxolimab. Adults with locally advanced or metastatic melanoma, renal cell carcinoma, hepatocellular carcinoma or head and neck squamous cell carcinoma were enrolled in the trial. Before TCR sequencing, CD4+ T cells and CD8+ T cells were sorted from peripheral blood as separate populations. As concerns this clone: Its antigen remains undetermined. The record has no base qualities; no much larger clone is one base away.

Genomic DNA was extracted from sorted cells for sequencing of the TCRbeta CDR3 region. The immunoSEQ Assay was used to sequence the TCRbeta CDR3 regions. Drawn from immuneACCESS, this table holds only the in-frame rearrangements with V and J called that TCRdb kept. Clones are partly lost; checked studies trace under half to an unresolved V gene and leave the rest unexplained. In this sample the table shows 30,000 to 40,000 clones, around three quarters of which occur a single time. Roughly 19% of the sample is held by the ten biggest clonotypes. Material: CD4+ or CD8+ T cells sorted from blood, obtained in a trial of the OX40 agonist ivuxolimab. This TCR was sampled from an adult with an advanced solid tumor such as melanoma, head and neck, liver or kidney cancer.

The CDR3 region reads CASSAQQGSDEQYF. The sequenced DNA is TGTGCCAGCAGCGCCCAACAGGGATCCGACGAGCAGTACTTC. The V and J genes are TRBV9 and TRBJ2-7, and perhaps TRBD1 as D gene, on 6 matching bases. Including the terminal cysteine and phenylalanine, the CDR3 comprises 14 residues. The sequence is cut down to CDR3 DNA, 42 bases in frame from base 1. V sheds 3 bases and J sheds 5 bases, leaving 15 bases between their ends. The germline V gene gives CDR1 as SGDLS and CDR2 as YYNGEE.